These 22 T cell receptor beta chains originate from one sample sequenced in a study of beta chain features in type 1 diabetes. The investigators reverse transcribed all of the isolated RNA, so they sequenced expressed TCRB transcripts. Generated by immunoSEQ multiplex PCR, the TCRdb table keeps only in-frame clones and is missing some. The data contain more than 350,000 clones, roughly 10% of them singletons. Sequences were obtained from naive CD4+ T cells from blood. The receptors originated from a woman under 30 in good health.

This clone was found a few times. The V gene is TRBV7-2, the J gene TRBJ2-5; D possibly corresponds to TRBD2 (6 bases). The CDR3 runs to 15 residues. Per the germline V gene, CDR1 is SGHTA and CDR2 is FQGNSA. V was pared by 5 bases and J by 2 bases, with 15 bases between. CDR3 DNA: TGTGCCAGCAGCGCTACCGGGACTCGACAAGAGACCCAGTACTTC. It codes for CASSATGTRQETQYF.

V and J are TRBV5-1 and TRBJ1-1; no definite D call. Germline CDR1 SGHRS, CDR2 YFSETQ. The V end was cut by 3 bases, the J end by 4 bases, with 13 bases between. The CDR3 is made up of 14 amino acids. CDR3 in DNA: TGCGCCAGCAGCTCCGCCGGGGTGGCCACTGAAGCTTTCTTT. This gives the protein CASSSAGVATEAFF.

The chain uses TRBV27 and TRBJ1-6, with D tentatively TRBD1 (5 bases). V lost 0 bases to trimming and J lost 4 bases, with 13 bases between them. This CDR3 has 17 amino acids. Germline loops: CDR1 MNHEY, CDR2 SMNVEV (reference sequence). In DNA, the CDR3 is TGTGCCAGCAGTTTATCGAGTACAGGTCCTTATAATTCACCCCTCCACTTT. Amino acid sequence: CASSLSSTGPYNSPLHF.

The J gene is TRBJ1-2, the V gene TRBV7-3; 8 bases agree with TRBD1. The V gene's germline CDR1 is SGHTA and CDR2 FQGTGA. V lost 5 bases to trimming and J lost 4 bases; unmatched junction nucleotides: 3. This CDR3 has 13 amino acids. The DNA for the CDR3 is TGTGCCAGCAGCCCAGGACAGGGCTATGGCTACACCTTC. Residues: CASSPGQGYGYTF.

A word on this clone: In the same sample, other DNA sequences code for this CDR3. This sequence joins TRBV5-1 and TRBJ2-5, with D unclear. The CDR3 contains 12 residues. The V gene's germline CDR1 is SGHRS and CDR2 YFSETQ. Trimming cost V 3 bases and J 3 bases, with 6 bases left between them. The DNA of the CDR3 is TGCGCCAGCAGCTATTCCGAAGAGACCCAGTACTTC. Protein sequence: CASSYSEETQYF. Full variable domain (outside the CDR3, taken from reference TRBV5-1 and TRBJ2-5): KAGVTQTPRYLIKTRGQQVTLSCSPISGHRSVSWYQQTPGQGLQFLFEYFSETQRNKGNFPGRFSGRQFSNSRSEMNVSTLELGDSALYLCASSYSEETQYFGPGTRLLVL.

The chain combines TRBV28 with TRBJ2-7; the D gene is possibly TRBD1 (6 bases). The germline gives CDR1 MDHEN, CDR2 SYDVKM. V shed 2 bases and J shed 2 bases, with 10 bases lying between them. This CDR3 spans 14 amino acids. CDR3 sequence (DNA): TGTGCCAGCAGTTTAGAGGGGGTTCCCTACGAGCAGTACGTC. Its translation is CASSLEGVPYEQYV.

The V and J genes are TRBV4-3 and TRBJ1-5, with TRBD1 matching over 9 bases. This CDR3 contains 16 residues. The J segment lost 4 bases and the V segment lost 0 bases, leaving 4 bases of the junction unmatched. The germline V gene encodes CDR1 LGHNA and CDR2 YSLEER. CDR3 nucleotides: TGCGCCAGCAGCCAAGATCTTGGACAGGGGAATCAGCCCCAGCATTTT. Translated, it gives CASSQDLGQGNQPQHF.

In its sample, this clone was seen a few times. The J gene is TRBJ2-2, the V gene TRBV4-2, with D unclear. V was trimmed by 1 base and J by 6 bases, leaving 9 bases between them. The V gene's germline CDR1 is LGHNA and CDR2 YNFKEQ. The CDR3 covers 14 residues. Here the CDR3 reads CASSQVSVAGELFF. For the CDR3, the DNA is TGTGCCAGCAGCCAAGTCTCGGTGGCCGGGGAGCTGTTTTTT.

The CDR3 region has the DNA TGCGCCAGCAGCCAGGGGGACAGGGTTCACAATGAGCAGTTCTTC. Its translation: CASSQGDRVHNEQFF. V gene TRBV4-1 combines with J gene TRBJ2-1; 9 positions agree with TRBD1. The CDR3 contains 15 residues. Trimming removed 3 bases from V and 5 bases from J; junction bases left unmatched: 5. CDR1 is MGHRA, CDR2 YSYEKL, per germline.

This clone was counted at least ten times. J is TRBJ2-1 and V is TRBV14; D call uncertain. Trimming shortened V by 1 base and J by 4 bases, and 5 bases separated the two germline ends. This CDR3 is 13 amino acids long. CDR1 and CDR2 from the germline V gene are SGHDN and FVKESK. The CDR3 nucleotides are TGTGCCAGCAGCCAAGGCTTGTACAATGAGCAGTTCTTC. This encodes CASSQGLYNEQFF.

CDR3 protein: CASSASLASGRGVETQYF. DNA of the CDR3: TGTGCCAGCAGCGCCTCTCTGGCTAGCGGGAGAGGGGTGGAGACCCAGTACTTC. The chain links TRBV9 to TRBJ2-5, with TRBD2 matching 10 bases. The CDR3 extends over 18 amino acids. Germline V gene data show CDR1 as SGDLS and CDR2 as YYNGEE. After removal of 3 bases from V and 5 bases from J, the junction contained 16 bases not matched to a gene.

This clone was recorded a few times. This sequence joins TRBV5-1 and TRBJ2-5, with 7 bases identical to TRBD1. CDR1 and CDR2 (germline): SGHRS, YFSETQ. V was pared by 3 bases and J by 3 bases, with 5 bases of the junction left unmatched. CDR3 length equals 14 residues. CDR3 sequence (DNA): TGCGCCAGCAGCTCCGGGACAGAAAAAGAGACCCAGTACTTC. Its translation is CASSSGTEKETQYF.

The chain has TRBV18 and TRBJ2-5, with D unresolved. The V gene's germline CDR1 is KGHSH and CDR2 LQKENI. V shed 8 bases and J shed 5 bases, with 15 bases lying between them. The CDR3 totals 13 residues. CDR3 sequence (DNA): TGTGCCAGCCTCGGGCGTATGGGGGAGACCCAGTACTTC. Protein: CASLGRMGETQYF.

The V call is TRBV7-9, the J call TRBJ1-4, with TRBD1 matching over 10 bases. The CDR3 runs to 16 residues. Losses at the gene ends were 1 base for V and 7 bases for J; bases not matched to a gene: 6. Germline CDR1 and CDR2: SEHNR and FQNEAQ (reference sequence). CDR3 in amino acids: CASSLDRQGAGEKLFF. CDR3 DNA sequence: TGTGCCAGCAGCTTAGACCGACAGGGGGCAGGTGAAAAACTGTTTTTT.

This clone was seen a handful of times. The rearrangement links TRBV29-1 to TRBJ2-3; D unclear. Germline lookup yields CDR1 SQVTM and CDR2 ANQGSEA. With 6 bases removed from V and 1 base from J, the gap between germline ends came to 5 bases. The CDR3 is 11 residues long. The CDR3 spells CSVLGTDTQYF. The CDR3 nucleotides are TGCAGCGTGTTAGGCACAGATACGCAGTATTTT.

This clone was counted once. The CDR3 loop reads CASSLGVTANTGELFF. Here the CDR3 DNA reads TGTGCCAGCAGCTTAGGGGTAACCGCGAACACCGGGGAGCTGTTTTTT. This chain links TRBV7-2 with TRBJ2-2; D gene uncertain. With 1 base removed from V and 0 bases from J, the gap between germline ends came to 9 bases. From germline, CDR1 is SGHTA and CDR2 FQGNSA. The CDR3 consists of 16 residues.

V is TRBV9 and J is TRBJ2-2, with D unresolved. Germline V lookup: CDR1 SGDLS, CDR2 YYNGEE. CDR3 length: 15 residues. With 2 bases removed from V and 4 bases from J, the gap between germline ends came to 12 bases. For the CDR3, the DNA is TGTGCCAGCAGCGTGGTATCCAGGACCACCGGGGAGCTGTTTTTT. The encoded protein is CASSVVSRTTGELFF. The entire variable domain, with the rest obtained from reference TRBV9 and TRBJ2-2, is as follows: DSGVTQTPKHLITATGQRVTLRCSPRSGDLSVYWYQQSLDQGLQFLIQYYNGEERAKGNILERFSAQQFPDLHSELNLSSLELGDSALYFCASSVVSRTTGELFFGEGSRLTVL.

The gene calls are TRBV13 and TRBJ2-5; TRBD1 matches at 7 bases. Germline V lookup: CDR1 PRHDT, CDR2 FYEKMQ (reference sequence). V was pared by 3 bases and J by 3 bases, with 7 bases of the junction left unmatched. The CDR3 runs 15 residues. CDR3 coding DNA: TGTGCCAGCAGCTTCTACAGGGGTTCCGAAGAGACCCAGTACTTC. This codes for CASSFYRGSEETQYF.

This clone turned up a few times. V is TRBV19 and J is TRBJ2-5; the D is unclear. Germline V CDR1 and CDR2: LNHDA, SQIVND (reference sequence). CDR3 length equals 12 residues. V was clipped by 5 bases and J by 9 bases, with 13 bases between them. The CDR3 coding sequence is TGTGCCAGTAGTGTCCCTGGGAACGCCCAGTACTTC. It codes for CASSVPGNAQYF.

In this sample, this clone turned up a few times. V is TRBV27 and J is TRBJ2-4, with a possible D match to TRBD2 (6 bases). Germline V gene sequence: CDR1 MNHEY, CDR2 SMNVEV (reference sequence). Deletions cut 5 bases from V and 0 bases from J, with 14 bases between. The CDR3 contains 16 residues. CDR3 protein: CASSQSGTGAKNIQYF. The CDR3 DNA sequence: TGTGCCAGCAGTCAATCCGGGACTGGAGCCAAAAACATTCAGTACTTC.

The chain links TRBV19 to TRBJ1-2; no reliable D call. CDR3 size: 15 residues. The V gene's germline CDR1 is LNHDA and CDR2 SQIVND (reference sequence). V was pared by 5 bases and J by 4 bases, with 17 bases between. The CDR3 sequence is CASSFDHPGSYGYTF. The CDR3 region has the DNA TGTGCCAGTAGTTTTGACCACCCTGGAAGCTATGGCTACACCTTC.

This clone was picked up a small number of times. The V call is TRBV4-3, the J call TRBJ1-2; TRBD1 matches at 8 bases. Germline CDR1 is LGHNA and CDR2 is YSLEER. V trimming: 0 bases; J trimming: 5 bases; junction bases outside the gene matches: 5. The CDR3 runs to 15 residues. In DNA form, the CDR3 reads TGCGCCAGCAGCCAAGAACTGGACAGGGAATATGGCTACACCTTC. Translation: CASSQELDREYGYTF.